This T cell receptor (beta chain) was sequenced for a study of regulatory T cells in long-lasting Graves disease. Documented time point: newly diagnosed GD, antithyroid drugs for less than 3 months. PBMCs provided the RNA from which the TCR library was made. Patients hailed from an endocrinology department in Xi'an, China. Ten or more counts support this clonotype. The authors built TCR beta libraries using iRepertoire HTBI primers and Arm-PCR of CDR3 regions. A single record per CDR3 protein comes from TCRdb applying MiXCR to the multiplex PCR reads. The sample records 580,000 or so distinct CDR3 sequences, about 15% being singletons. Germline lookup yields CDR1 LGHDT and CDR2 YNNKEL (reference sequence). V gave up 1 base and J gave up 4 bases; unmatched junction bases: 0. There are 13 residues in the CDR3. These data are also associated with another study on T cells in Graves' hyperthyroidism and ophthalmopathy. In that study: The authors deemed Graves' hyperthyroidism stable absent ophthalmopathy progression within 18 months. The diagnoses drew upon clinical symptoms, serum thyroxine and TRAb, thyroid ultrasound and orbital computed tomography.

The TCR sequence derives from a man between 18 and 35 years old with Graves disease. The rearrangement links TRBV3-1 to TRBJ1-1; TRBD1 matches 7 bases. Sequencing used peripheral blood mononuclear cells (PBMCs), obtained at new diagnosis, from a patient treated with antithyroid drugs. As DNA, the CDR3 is TGTGCCAGCAGCCAAGGACAGGGCACTGAAGCTTTCTTT. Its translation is CASSQGQGTEAFF.